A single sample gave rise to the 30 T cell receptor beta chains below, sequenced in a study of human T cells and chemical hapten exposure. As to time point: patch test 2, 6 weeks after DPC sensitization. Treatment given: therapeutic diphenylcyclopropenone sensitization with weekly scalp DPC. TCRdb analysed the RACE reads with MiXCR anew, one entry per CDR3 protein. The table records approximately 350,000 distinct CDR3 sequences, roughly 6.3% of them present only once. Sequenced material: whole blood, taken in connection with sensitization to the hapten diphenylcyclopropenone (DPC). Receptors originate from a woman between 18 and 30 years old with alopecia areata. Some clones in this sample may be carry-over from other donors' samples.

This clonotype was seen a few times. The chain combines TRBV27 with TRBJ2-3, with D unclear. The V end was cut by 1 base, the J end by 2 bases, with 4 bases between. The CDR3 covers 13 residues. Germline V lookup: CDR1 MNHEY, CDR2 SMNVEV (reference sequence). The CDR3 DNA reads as TGTGCCAGCAGTTTATGGCCCACAGATACGCAGTATTTT. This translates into CASSLWPTDTQYF.

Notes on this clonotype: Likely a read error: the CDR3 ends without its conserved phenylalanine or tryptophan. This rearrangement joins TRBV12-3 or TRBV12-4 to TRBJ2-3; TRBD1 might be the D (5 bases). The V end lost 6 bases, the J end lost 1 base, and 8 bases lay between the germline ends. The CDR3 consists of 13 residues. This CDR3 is CASRLQGTDTQYY. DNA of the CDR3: TGTGCCAGCAGACTACAGGGCACAGATACGCAGTATTAT.

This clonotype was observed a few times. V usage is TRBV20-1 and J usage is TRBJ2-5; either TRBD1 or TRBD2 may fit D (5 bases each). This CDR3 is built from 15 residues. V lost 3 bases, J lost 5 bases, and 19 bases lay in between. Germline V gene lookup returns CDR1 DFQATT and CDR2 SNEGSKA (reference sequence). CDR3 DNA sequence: TGCAGTGCTAGTTCAATACAGGCCCCGGGGGAGACCCAGTACTTC. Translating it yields CSASSIQAPGETQYF.

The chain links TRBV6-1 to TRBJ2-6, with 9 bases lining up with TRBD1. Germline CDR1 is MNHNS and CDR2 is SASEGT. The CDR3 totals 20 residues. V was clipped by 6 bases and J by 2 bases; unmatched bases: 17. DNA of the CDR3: TGTGCCAGCAGAGGAGTTGGGACAGGGAGTATTCGGCCTGGGGCCAACGTCCTGACTTTC. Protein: CASRGVGTGSIRPGANVLTF.

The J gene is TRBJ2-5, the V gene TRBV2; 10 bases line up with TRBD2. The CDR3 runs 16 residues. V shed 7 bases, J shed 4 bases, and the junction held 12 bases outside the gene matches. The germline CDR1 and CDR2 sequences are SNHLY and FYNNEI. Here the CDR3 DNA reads TGTGCCAGCAATCGCCACGGCCTAGCGGGGGTAGAGACCCAGTACTTC. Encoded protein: CASNRHGLAGVETQYF.

The CDR3 DNA sequence: TGTGCCAGCAGTTCCGGGACAGTCTACAATGAGCAGTTCTTC. Translating gives CASSSGTVYNEQFF. The chain links TRBV6-1 to TRBJ2-1; 7 bases fit TRBD1. The CDR3 covers 14 residues. Looked up from germline, CDR1 is MNHNS and CDR2 is SASEGT. Losses at the gene ends were 5 bases for V and 3 bases for J; bases not matched to a gene: 4.

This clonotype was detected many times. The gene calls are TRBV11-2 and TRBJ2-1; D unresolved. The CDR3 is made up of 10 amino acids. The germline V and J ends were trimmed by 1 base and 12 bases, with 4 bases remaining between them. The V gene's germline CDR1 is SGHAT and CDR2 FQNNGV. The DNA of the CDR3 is TGTGCCAGCAGCTTAGTCGCGCAGTTCTTC. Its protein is CASSLVAQFF. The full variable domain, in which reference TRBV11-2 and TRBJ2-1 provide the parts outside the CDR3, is EAGVAQSPRYKIIEKRQSVAFWCNPISGHATLYWYQQILGQGPKLLIQFQNNGVVDDSQLPKDRFSAERLKGVDSTLKIQPAKLEDSAVYLCASSLVAQFFGPGTRLTVL.

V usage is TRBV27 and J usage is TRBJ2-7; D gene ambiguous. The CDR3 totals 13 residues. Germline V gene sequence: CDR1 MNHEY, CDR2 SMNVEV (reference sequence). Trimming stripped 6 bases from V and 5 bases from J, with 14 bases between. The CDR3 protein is CASSISTGHEQYF. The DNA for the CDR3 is TGTGCCAGCAGCATAAGCACTGGGCACGAGCAGTACTTC.

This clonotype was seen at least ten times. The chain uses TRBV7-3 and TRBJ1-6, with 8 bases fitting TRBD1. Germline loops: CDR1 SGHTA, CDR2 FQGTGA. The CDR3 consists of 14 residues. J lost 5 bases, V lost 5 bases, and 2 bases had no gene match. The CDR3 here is CASSADRDNSPLHF. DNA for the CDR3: TGTGCCAGCAGCGCGGACAGGGATAATTCACCCCTCCACTTT.

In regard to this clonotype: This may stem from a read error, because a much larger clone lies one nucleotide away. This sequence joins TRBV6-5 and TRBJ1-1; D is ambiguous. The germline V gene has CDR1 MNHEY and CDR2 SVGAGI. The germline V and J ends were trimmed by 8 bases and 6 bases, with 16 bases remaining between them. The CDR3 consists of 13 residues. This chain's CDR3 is CASLGMGSPEAFF. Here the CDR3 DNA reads TGTGCCAGCTTAGGCATGGGTAGCCCTGAAGCTTTCTTT.

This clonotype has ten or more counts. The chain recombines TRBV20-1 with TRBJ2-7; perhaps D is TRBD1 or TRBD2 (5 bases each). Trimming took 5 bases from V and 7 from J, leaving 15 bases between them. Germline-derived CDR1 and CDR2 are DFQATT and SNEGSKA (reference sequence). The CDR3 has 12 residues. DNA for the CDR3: TGCAGTGCTCCCGGGACGAAGAGGGAGCAGTACTTC. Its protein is CSAPGTKREQYF.

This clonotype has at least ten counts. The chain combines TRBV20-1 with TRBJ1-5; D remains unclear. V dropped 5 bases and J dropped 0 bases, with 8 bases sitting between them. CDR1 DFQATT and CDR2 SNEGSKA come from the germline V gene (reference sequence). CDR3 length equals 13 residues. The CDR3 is CSASSYSNQPQHF. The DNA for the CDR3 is TGCAGTGCTTCCAGCTATAGCAATCAGCCCCAGCATTTT.

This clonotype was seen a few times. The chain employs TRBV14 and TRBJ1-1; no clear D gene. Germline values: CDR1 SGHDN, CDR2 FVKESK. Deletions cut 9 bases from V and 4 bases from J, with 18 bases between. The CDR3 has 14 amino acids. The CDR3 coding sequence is TGTGCCAGTACCTTGTTGGGGATGGGCACTGAAGCTTTCTTT. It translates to CASTLLGMGTEAFF.

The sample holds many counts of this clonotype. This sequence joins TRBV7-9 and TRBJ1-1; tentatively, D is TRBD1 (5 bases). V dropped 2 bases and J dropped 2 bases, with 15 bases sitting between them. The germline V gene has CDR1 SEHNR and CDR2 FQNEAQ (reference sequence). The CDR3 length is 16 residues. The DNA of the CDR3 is TGTGCCAGCAGCTTAAGGTCCGGGACTGACAACACTGAAGCTTTCTTT. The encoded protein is CASSLRSGTDNTEAFF. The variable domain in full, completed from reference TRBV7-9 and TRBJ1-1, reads DTGVSQNPRHKITKRGQNVTFRCDPISEHNRLYWYRQTLGQGPEFLTYFQNEAQLEKSRLLSDRFSAERPKGSFSTLEIQRTEQGDSAMYLCASSLRSGTDNTEAFFGQGTRLTVV.

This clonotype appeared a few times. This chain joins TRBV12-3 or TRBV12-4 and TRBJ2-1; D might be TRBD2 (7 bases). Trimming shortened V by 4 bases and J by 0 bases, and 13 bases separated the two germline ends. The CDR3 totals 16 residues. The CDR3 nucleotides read TGTGCCAGCAGTTCTCAGGGGAGGGGCTCCTACAATGAGCAGTTCTTC. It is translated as CASSSQGRGSYNEQFF.

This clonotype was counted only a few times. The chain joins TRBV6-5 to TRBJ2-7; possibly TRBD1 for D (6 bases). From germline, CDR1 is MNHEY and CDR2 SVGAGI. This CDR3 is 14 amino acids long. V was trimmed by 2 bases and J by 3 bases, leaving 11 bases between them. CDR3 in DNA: TGTGCCAGCAGTTACACGGACAGCCTCTACGAGCAGTACTTC. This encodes CASSYTDSLYEQYF.

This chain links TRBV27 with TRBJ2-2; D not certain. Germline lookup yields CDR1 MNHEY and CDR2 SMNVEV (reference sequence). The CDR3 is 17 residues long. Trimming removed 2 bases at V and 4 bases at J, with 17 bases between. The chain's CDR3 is CASSLQRGFLRTGELFF. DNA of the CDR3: TGTGCCAGCAGTTTACAGCGTGGGTTTTTACGCACCGGGGAGCTGTTTTTT.

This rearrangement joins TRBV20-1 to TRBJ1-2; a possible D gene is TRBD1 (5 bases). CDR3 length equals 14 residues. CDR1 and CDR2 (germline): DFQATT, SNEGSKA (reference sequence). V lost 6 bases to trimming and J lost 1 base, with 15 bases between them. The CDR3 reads CSAGRDDDNYGYTF. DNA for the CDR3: TGCAGTGCCGGAAGGGACGACGATAACTATGGCTACACCTTC.

CDR3 sequence reads: CASSMDRVTEAFF. The DNA of the CDR3 is TGTGCCAGCAGTATGGACAGGGTGACTGAAGCTTTCTTT. This chain links TRBV5-6 with TRBJ1-1; 8 bases agree with TRBD1. This CDR3 comprises 13 residues. Per germline, CDR1 SGHDT and CDR2 YYEEEE. The junction had 5 bases not matched to a gene; V was cut back by 5 bases and J by 5 bases.

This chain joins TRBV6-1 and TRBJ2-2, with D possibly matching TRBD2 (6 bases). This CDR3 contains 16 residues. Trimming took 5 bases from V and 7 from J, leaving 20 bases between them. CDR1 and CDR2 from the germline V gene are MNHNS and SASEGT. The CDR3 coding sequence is TGTGCCAGCAGTCCCCCGAGGAGGGGTACGGGCGGGGAGCTGTTTTTT. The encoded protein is CASSPPRRGTGGELFF.

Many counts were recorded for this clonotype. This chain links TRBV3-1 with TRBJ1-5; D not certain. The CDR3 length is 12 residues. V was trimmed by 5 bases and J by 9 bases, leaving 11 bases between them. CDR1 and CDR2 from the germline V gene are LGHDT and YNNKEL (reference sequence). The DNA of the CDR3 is TGTGCCAGCAGCGTGTCCGGAGGGCCCCAGCATTTT. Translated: CASSVSGGPQHF.

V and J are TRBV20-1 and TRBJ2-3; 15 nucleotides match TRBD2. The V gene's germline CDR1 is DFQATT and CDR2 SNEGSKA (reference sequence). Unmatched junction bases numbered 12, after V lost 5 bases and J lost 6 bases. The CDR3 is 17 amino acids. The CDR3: CSAPGLAGGQGLDTQYF. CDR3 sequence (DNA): TGCAGTGCTCCCGGACTAGCGGGGGGGCAGGGGTTGGATACGCAGTATTTT.

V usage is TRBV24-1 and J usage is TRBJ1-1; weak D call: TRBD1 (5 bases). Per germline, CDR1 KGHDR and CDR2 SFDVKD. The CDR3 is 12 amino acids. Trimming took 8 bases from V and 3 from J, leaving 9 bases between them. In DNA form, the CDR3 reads TGTGCCACCACCGGAGGGGACACTGAAGCTTTCTTT. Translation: CATTGGDTEAFF.

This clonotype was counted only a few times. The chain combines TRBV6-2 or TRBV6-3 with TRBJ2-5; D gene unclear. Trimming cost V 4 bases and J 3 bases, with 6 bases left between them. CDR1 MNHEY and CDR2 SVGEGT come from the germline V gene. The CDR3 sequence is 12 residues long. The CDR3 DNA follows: TGTGCCAGCAGTTCCAGGAAAGAGACCCAGTACTTC. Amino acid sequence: CASSSRKETQYF.

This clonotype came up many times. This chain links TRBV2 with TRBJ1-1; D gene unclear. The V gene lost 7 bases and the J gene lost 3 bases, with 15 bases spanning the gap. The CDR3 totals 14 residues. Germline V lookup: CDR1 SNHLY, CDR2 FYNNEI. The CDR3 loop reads CASTPEGSDTEAFF. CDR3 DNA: TGTGCCAGCACCCCCGAGGGTAGTGACACTGAAGCTTTCTTT.

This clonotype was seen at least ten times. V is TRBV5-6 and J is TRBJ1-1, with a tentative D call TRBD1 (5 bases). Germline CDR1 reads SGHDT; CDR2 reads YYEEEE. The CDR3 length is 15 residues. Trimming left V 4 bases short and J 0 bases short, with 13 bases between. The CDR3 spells CASSPVWGLNTEAFF. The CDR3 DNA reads TGTGCCAGCAGCCCCGTGTGGGGGTTGAACACTGAAGCTTTCTTT. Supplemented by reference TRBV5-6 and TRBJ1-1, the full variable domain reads DAGVTQSPTHLIKTRGQQVTLRCSPKSGHDTVSWYQQALGQGPQFIFQYYEEEERQRGNFPDRFSGHQFPNYSSELNVNALLLGDSALYLCASSPVWGLNTEAFFGQGTRLTVV.

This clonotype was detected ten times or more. CDR3 in amino acids: CSVPTGLASNNEQFF. In nucleotides, the CDR3 is TGCAGCGTTCCTACGGGACTAGCGAGTAACAATGAGCAGTTCTTC. This chain joins TRBV29-1 and TRBJ2-1, with 10 bases lining up with TRBD2. V was clipped by 5 bases and J by 5 bases; unmatched bases: 9. The CDR3 has 15 residues. Germline values: CDR1 SQVTM, CDR2 ANQGSEA.

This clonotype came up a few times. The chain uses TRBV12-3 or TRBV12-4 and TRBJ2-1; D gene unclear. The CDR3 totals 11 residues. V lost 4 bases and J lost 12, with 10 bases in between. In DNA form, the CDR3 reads TGTGCCAGCAGTTCGACTCGGAGGCAGTTCTTC. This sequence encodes CASSSTRRQFF.

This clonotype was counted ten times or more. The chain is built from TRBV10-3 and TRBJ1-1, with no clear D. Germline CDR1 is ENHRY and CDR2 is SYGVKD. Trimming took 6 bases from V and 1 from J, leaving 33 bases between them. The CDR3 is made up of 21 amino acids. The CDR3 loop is CAIRDGVKDSDYLKGNTEAFF. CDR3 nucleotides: TGTGCCATCAGGGATGGGGTTAAAGACTCGGACTACCTTAAGGGGAACACTGAAGCTTTCTTT.

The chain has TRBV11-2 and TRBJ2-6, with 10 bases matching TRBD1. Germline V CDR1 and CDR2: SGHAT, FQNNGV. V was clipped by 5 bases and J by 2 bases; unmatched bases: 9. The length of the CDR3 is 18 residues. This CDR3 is CASSPGTGVVAGANVLTF. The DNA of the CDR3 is TGTGCCAGCAGCCCCGGGACAGGGGTCGTGGCTGGGGCCAACGTCCTGACTTTC.